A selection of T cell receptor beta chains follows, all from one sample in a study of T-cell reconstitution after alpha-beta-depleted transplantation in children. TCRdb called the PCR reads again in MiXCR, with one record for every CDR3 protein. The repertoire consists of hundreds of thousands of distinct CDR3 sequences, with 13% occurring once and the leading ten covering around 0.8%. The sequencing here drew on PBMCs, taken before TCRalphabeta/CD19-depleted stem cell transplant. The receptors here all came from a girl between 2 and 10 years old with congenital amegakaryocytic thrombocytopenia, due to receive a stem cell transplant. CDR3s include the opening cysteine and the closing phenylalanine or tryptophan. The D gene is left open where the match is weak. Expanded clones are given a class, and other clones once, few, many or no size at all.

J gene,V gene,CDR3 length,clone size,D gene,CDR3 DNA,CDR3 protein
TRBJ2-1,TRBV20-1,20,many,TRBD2,TGCAGTGCTAGAGAAACCATTAGCGGGACTCACTCCGTTTACATGAATGAGCAGTTCTTC,CSARETISGTHSVYMNEQFF
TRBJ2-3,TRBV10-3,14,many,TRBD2,TGTGCCATCCGCTTAGCGGGGGCGCAGGGTACGCAGTATTTT,CAIRLAGAQGTQYF
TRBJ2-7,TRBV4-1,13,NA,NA,TGCGCCAGCAGCCAACACAGAACCTACGAGCAGTACTTC,CASSQHRTYEQYF
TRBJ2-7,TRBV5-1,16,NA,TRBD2,TGCGCCAGCAGCCTCGAGGGCGGGAGGAAGGTCGACGAGCAGTACTTC,CASSLEGGRKVDEQYF
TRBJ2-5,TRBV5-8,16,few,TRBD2,TGTGCCAGCAGCTGGGGACTAGCGGGAGACTATGAGACCCAGTACTTC,CASSWGLAGDYETQYF
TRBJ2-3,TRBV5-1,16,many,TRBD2,TGCGCCAGCAGCCCCCTAGCGGGAGATGGTTCAGATACGCAGTATTTT,CASSPLAGDGSDTQYF
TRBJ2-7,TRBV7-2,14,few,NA,TGTGCCAGCAGCTTAGGTAGCCGCTCCTACGAGCAGTACTTC,CASSLGSRSYEQYF
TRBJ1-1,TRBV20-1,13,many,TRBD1,TGCAGCGCCCTGAGGGGGCGCGAAACTGAAGCTTTCTTT,CSALRGRETEAFF
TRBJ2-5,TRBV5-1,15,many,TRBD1,TGCGCCAGCAGCAGAGGACAGGGATCCCAAGAGACCCAGTACTTC,CASSRGQGSQETQYF
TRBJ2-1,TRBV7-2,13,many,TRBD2,TGTGCCAGCAGCGCCTGGACTAGTTCTGAGCAGTTCTTC,CASSAWTSSEQFF
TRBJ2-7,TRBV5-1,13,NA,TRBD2,TGCGCCAGCAGGTCTAGCGGGATCTACGAGCAGTACTTC,CASRSSGIYEQYF
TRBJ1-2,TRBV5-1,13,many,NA,TGCGCCAGCAGCTTAGGACAGACCTATGGCTACACCTTC,CASSLGQTYGYTF
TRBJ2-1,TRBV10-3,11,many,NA,TGTGCCATTTGGGAGAACAATGAGCAGTTCTTC,CAIWENNEQFF
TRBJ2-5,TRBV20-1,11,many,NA,TGCAGTGCTAACCACCAAGAGACCCAGTACTTC,CSANHQETQYF
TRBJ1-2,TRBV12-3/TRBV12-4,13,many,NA,TGTGCCAGCACCCCGAGAGGACTGCAGTATTACACCTTC,CASTPRGLQYYTF
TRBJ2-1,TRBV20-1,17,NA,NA,TGCTGTGCTAGAGATCGAGGACTCCACTCCTCCTACAATGAGCAGTTCTTC,CCARDRGLHSSYNEQFF
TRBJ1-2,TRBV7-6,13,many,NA,TGTGCCAGCAGCTTATCCGTCGGCTATGGCTACACCTTC,CASSLSVGYGYTF
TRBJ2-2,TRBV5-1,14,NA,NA,TGCGCCAGCAGCCCCTGGGTTGAGACCGGGGAGCTGTTTTTT,CASSPWVETGELFF
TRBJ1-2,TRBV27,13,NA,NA,TGTGCCAGCAGTCCTCTAATGGGGTATGGATACACCTTC,CASSPLMGYGYTF
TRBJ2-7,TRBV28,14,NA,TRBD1,TGTGCCAGCACCAAACGGGACAGGGCTCACGAGCAGTACTTC,CASTKRDRAHEQYF
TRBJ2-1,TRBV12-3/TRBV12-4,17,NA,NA,TGTGCCAGCAGTTTAAAGGCCGCACTAGAGCCGGTCAATGAGCAGTTCTTC,CASSLKAALEPVNEQFF
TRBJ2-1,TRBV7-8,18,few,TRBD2,TGTGCCAGCAGCTTAGCGCCCGGGACTAGCGGGATACGGGGTGAGCAGTTCTTC,CASSLAPGTSGIRGEQFF
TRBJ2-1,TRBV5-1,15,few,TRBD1,TGCGCCAGCAGCTTAATCGGGACAGGGGGCAATGAGCAGTTCTTC,CASSLIGTGGNEQFF
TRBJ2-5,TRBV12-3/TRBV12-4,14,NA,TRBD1,TGTGCCAGCAGTTTAGCTTACAGGGGAGAGACCCAGTACTTC,CASSLAYRGETQYF
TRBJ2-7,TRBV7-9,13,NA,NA,TGTGCCAGCAGCTCCCTGCTGAGCTACGAGCAGTACTTC,CASSSLLSYEQYF
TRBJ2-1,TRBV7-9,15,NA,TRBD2,TGTGCCAGCAGCCCCCAAGGACTAGCGGGAGGTGAGCAGTTCTTC,CASSPQGLAGGEQFF
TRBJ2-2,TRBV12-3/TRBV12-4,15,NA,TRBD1,TGTGCCAGCAGTCCGGACAGGGATAACACCGGGGAGCTGTTTTTT,CASSPDRDNTGELFF
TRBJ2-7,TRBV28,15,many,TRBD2,TGTGCCAGCATTGAAGCGGGACGCCCCTTTTACGAGCAGTACTTC,CASIEAGRPFYEQYF
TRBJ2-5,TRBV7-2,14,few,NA,TGTGCCAGCAGCCCGGCGGTTTTCGTAGAGACCCAGTACTTC,CASSPAVFVETQYF
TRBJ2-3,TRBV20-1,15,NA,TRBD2,TGCAGTGCTCCCGACCAGCGGGAGGGAGCAGATACGCAGTATTTT,CSAPDQREGADTQYF
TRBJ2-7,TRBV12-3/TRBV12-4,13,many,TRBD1,TGTGCCAGCAGTTTCACAGGGGGTTACGAGCAGTACTTC,CASSFTGGYEQYF
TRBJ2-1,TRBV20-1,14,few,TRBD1,TGCAGTGCCCCCCCCGGGACAGGGGGCAATGAGCAGTTCTTC,CSAPPGTGGNEQFF
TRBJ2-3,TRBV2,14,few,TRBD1,TGTGCCAGCAGTGCCAGGACAGGGTTGGATACGCAGTATTTT,CASSARTGLDTQYF
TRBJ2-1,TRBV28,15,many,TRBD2,TGTGCCAGCAGACCAAGCGGGAGAACGGACAATGAGCAGTTCTTC,CASRPSGRTDNEQFF
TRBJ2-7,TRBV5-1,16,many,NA,TGCGCCAGCAGTTTGGAACCCCGGGGTGTCGGAGACGAGCAGTACTTC,CASSLEPRGVGDEQYF
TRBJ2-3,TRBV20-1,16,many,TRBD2,TGCAGTGCTAGAGTGGTAGGACTAGCGACGTCAGATACGCAGTATTTT,CSARVVGLATSDTQYF
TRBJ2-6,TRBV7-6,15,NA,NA,TGTGCCAGCAGCTTACGGAGTCTTGGGGCCAACGTCCTGACTTTC,CASSLRSLGANVLTF
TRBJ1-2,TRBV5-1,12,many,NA,TGCGCCAGCAGCCCTGACGTCTATGGCTACACCTTC,CASSPDVYGYTF
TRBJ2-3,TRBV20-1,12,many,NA,TGCAGTGCTAGAGGAGGGGGAGATACGCAGTATTTT,CSARGGGDTQYF
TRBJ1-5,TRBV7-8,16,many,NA,TGTGCCAGCAGCCGTTACAGAGTTCTAAGCAATCAGCCCCAGCATTTT,CASSRYRVLSNQPQHF
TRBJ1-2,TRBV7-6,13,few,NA,TGTGCCAGCAGCTCGGGACTGAACTATGGCTACACCTTC,CASSSGLNYGYTF
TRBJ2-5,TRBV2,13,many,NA,TGTGCCAGCAGGCCTAGCGCACAAGAGACCCAGTACTTC,CASRPSAQETQYF
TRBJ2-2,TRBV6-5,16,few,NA,TGTGCCAGCAGTTACTTTGCGGTGGAGGGCACCGGGGAGCTGTTTTTT,CASSYFAVEGTGELFF
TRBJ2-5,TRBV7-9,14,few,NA,TGTGCCAGCAACTCGGCCGGGAACCGAGAGACCCAGTACTTC,CASNSAGNRETQYF
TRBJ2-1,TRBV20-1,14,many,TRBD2,TGCAGTGCTACACGTAGGACTAGCTACAATGAGCAGTTCTTC,CSATRRTSYNEQFF
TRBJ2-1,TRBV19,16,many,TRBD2,TGTGCCAGTAGTATCCTATTTAGCGGGGAATACAATGAGCAGTTCTTC,CASSILFSGEYNEQFF
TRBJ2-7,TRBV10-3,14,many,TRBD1,TGTGCCATCAGTGATCGACAGGGTGCCTACGAGCAGTACTTC,CAISDRQGAYEQYF
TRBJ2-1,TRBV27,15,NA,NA,TGTGCCAGCAGTTTTCAGGCTAGGGCCCCCAATGAGCAGTTCTTC,CASSFQARAPNEQFF
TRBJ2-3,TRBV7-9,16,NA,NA,TGTGCCAGCAGCTTAGCGCGATGGTTGGAGCGGGATACGCAGTATTTT,CASSLARWLERDTQYF